This T cell receptor (beta chain) comes out of a study of T cells in Graves' hyperthyroidism and ophthalmopathy (dated by TCRdb to between 2018 and 2021). Background for the entire study: To identify distinguishing TCR V-J signatures, a discovery cohort of 95 to 100 patients was used, comprising 43 with Graves' ophthalmopathy and 57 with stable Graves' hyperthyroidism. For training and testing, the 100 or so patients in the discovery cohort were randomly divided in a 7:3 ratio. The paper reports TCR Vbeta CDR3 sequencing of more than 120 peripheral blood samples: 43 ophthalmopathy, fewer than 85 hyperthyroidism and about 17 progressor patients. An independent validation cohort of around 19 hyperthyroidism patients and 17 patients who later progressed to ophthalmopathy tested prospective prediction of ophthalmopathy. After sampling, hyperthyroidism patients received methimazole starting at 30 mg daily, and ophthalmopathy patients received high-dose intravenous methylprednisolone. In addition, the study compared T-cell repertoires in thyroid tissue and in blood from over 5 Graves' hyperthyroidism patients. Overall results and qualifications from the work: During validation, the model predicted progression to ophthalmopathy a median of approximately six months ahead of onset, with 70.59% sensitivity and 72.22% specificity. A model built on a 13 V-J signature distinguished ophthalmopathy from stable hyperthyroidism, reaching 85% to 90% sensitivity and 81.08% specificity in cross-validation and 80%/75% in testing. Sample size was not statistically predetermined, and blinding of investigators to group allocation was not performed. Most expanded thyroid clonotypes (frequency above 0.001) were also detected in blood, a finding suggesting that blood repertoires may reflect thyroid immune responses.

This clonotype was seen a single time. Its binding antigen is unknown. Per-base quality was not reported, and no clone a single base away is much larger than it. A solitary read yields weak support. Amplification of TCR beta CDR3 regions was carried out from RNA transcripts. The TCR CDR3 was subjected to a first round of RT-PCR using the HTBI primer set and the Qiagen OneStep RT-PCR kit. Libraries were constructed in a second round of multiplex PCR, after which size selection and purification were carried out. Paired-end sequencing of the libraries was performed with 100 bp reads on an Illumina HiSeq2000. Concerning the study's data processing: SOAPnuke was used to process the raw data, throwing out any read that contained adapters or uncalled bases, had a mean Phred below 15, or lacked an exact constant-primer or identifier match. High-quality paired reads were merged using COPE v1.2.5, and each unique nucleotide sequence was defined as a clonotype. MiTCR v1.1 was used to align the clonotypes against IMGT TRBV, TRBD and TRBJ reference segments. Analysis was restricted to V-J combinations with a frequency above 0.0001, which covered roughly 99% of repertoires. The TCS score was defined as the ratio of F50 (clonal expansion) to E x V (chaos), calculated using BLOSUM62-based TCRdist between CDR3 peptides within each V-J. Welch's t-statistics and random forest reduced 450 to 600 V-J features to about 13, which were used in a naive Bayes classifier (R e1071). The similarity between thyroid and blood repertoires was quantified using the Morisita-Horn index. The raw public data were reprocessed by TCRdb itself: fastp quality trimming at Q25, MiXCR clonotype calling, in-frame beta chains only. Every distinct CDR3 protein forms one entry, paired with its most common genes and DNA. V and J calls and clone size were set by TCRdb, not the authors. Across this sample there are about 49,000 distinct CDR3 sequences, with roughly 56% seen only once. The ten largest clonotypes hold 34% of the sample.

Stable Graves' hyperthyroidism was defined as the absence of progression to ophthalmopathy over 18 months of follow-up. Hyperthyroidism patients were aged 18 to 65 years and newly diagnosed, with disease duration of less than 2 months. Patients with uncontrolled infections, other autoimmune diseases, pregnancy or lactation were excluded. Diagnoses relied on clinical symptoms, serum thyroxine and TRAb, thyroid ultrasound and orbital computed tomography. Trizol reagent was used to extract total RNA, and RNA quality was then checked on an Agilent 2100 Bioanalyzer. Here V drops 5 bases and J drops 6 bases, and the junction holds 8 bases not matched to any gene. CDR3 length: 14 amino acids, cysteine to phenylalanine. Here the CDR3 DNA is all that survives: 42 bases in frame from base 1. Reading the germline V gene gives CDR1 SNHLY and CDR2 FYNNEI.

Sequencing was performed on peripheral blood or thyroid tissue (not recorded which). This clonotype was obtained from a young man with Graves' hyperthyroidism. The rearrangement joined TRBV2 to TRBJ1-2; 8 junctional bases match TRBD1. The CDR3 protein sequence reads: CASSPRTGSNGYTF. The DNA reads TGTGCCAGCAGTCCTAGGACAGGGTCGAATGGCTACACCTTC. With the rest looked up from the reference TRBV2 and TRBJ1-2 genes rather than sequenced, the full variable domain is EPEVTQTPSHQVTQMGQEVILRCVPISNHLYFYWYRQILGQKVEFLVSFYNNEISEKSEIFDDQFSVERPDGSNFTLKIRSTKLEDSAMYFCASSPRTGSNGYTFGSGTRLTVV.